Listed below are T cell receptor beta chains from one sample, sequenced in a study of PD-L1 blockade in urothelial cancer. Clones were read by immunoSEQ multiplex PCR, and TCRdb kept only the in-frame ones, dropping some. The sample yields under 120,000 clones, 70% to 90% seen once. The material sequenced was PBMCs, taken around atezolizumab (anti-PD-L1) treatment. The receptors come from a middle-aged man with urothelial cancer. Each CDR3 is given with its conserved first and last residue.

CDR3 length	J gene	V gene	CDR3 protein
15	TRBJ1-3	TRBV28	CASSLQQSSGNTIYF
14	TRBJ1-4	TRBV18	CASSPWQNNEKLFF
17	TRBJ2-5	TRBV4-1	CASSQGRAGSNQETQYF
13	TRBJ1-6	TRBV27	CASRMAAGRPLHF
15	TRBJ2-2	TRBV19	CASGTSGINTGELFF
15	TRBJ2-7	TRBV6-1	CASWDYSGRAAEQYF
13	TRBJ1-4	TRBV30	CAWNRRLNEKLFF
14	TRBJ2-7	TRBV11-2	CASSLLRGTYEQYF
15	TRBJ2-5	TRBV2	CASSEGTSGKETQYF
11	TRBJ2-1	TRBV20-1	CSASRRGEQFF
16	TRBJ2-5	TRBV27	CASSLRALAWEETQYF
14	TRBJ2-7	TRBV5-1	CASSGLAGVDEQYF
14	TRBJ2-5	TRBV28	CASRPLRIRETQYF
14	TRBJ1-1	TRBV27	CASSLEGAWTEAFF
16	TRBJ2-7	TRBV7-2	CASSFQAGTGLNEQYF
15	TRBJ1-1	TRBV5-6	CASSLPGGAGTEAFF
16	TRBJ1-2	TRBV19	CASTSEGQGASYGYTF
17	TRBJ1-5	TRBV30	CAWSVGTLDYGNQPQHF
13	TRBJ1-2	TRBV28	CASSLPQGLGYTF
15	TRBJ2-4	TRBV19	CASSTPGQGVNIQYF
14	TRBJ1-6	TRBV30	CAWKKNQSNSPLHF
17	TRBJ2-1	TRBV4-2	CASSQELASGSLNEQFF
14	TRBJ1-4	TRBV4-1	CASSGTGANEKLFF
15	TRBJ1-5	TRBV19	CASSRDRGSNQPQHF
14	TRBJ2-1	TRBV7-2	CASSTRLVANEQFF
13	TRBJ1-3	TRBV5-5	CASSRGTGTTIYF
14	TRBJ1-1	TRBV5-4	CASSQGLGNTEAFF
16	TRBJ2-1	TRBV27	CASSIGDRGSWFGQFF
11	TRBJ2-3	TRBV20-1	CSAHRVVTQYF
12	TRBJ2-7	TRBV2	CASSGESYEQYF
16	TRBJ2-7	TRBV7-9	CASSRVPGLAMDEQYF
13	TRBJ2-3	TRBV28	CASLAGGTDTQYF
15	TRBJ2-7	TRBV9	CASSPGRNPKNEQYF
14	TRBJ2-3	TRBV30	CAWKMGRGTDTQYF
13	TRBJ1-2	TRBV28	CASSSRQSYGYTF
13	TRBJ2-2	TRBV2	CASSFGLPGELFF
14	TRBJ2-7	TRBV28	CASSLYRGVREQYF
11	TRBJ1-2	TRBV30	CAWSQSYGYTF
14	TRBJ1-4	TRBV5-1	CASSEGDSRQKLFF
15	TRBJ2-7	TRBV11-2	CASSGGLAGASEQYF